The 14 T cell receptor beta chains presented below share a single source sample, sequenced in a study of cytomegalovirus exposure and HLA in healthy donors. The PCR made use of 60 Vbeta and 13 Jbeta primers. The assay was immunoSEQ multiplex PCR, and TCRdb's table has in-frame clones only and misses some. The sample has fewer than 110,000 clones. The sequencing sample was made of PBMCs. The origin of the receptors is a man aged 40-49 years in good health and CMV-seronegative.

V gene TRBV6-5 combines with J gene TRBJ1-6; TRBD1 aligns across 7 bases. CDR3 length: 16 residues. Germline values: CDR1 MNHEY, CDR2 SVGAGI. V trimming: 2 bases; J trimming: 4 bases; junction bases outside the gene matches: 5. The CDR3: CASSYRTGLYNSPLHF. DNA for the CDR3: TGTGCCAGCAGTTACAGGACAGGCCTTTATAATTCACCCCTCCACTTT.

With regard to this clone: Other DNA sequences in the sample encode the same CDR3. The rearrangement links TRBV28 to TRBJ2-7; a weak D match, TRBD1 (6 bases). Per the germline V gene, CDR1 is MDHEN and CDR2 is SYDVKM. Trimming took 5 bases from V and 3 from J, leaving 8 bases between them. CDR3 length: 12 residues. The CDR3 nucleotides are TGTGCCAGCAGTCCGGACAGCTACGAGCAGTACTTC. Translating gives CASSPDSYEQYF. The whole variable domain, filled in from reference TRBV28 and TRBJ2-7, reads DVKVTQSSRYLVKRTGEKVFLECVQDMDHENMFWYRQDPGLGLRLIYFSYDVKMKEKGDIPEGYSVSREKKERFSLILESASTNQTSMYLCASSPDSYEQYFGPGTRLTVT.

The J gene is TRBJ2-7, the V gene TRBV30; 9 nucleotides line up with TRBD1. With 3 bases clipped from V and 6 bases from J, the junction kept 9 bases outside the gene matches. The germline V gene has CDR1 GTSNPN and CDR2 SVGIG (reference sequence). This CDR3 spans 14 amino acids. Written as DNA, the CDR3 is TGTGCCTGGAGGCCACGGGACAGGGTACGCGAGCAGTACTTC. Residues: CAWRPRDRVREQYF.

V is TRBV13 and J is TRBJ2-5; D is ambiguous. The CDR3 runs to 13 residues. Between the trimmed V and J ends, which lost 2 bases and 4 bases, there was a span of 8 bases. Germline V gene data show CDR1 as PRHDT and CDR2 as FYEKMQ (reference sequence). The CDR3 region has the DNA TGTGCCAGCAGCTTACGTGGAGCAGAGACCCAGTACTTC. As protein: CASSLRGAETQYF. Together with reference TRBV13 and TRBJ2-5, the CDR3 gives the full variable domain: AAGVIQSPRHLIKEKRETATLKCYPIPRHDTVYWYQQGPGQDPQFLISFYEKMQSDKGSIPDRFSAQQFSDYHSELNMSSLELGDSALYFCASSLRGAETQYFGPGTRLLVL.

V is TRBV5-1 and J is TRBJ1-2; D gene uncertain. Germline V gives CDR1 SGHRS, CDR2 YFSETQ. The CDR3 has 13 amino acids. Trimming removed 5 bases at V and 3 bases at J, with 11 bases between. The CDR3 reads CASSYDGDYGYTF. The DNA of the CDR3 is TGCGCCAGCAGTTACGACGGAGACTATGGCTACACCTTC.

The V and J genes are TRBV6-6 and TRBJ2-2, with 9 nucleotides matching TRBD2. The CDR3 extends over 16 amino acids. J was trimmed by 7 bases and V by 6 bases; bases with no gene match: 12. Germline V gene data show CDR1 as MNHNY and CDR2 as SVGAGI (reference sequence). The CDR3 here is CASSPTAGAGGGELFF. In nucleotides, the CDR3 is TGTGCCAGCAGCCCCACCGCGGGAGCGGGAGGCGGGGAGCTGTTTTTT.

The gene calls are TRBV5-1 and TRBJ2-7; no clear D. This CDR3 has 14 amino acids. The ends were cut back, 4 bases at V and 0 bases at J, with 11 bases in the middle. CDR1 is SGHRS and CDR2 is YFSETQ in the germline V gene. The CDR3 sequence: CASSQSGSSYEQYF. The CDR3 DNA follows: TGCGCCAGCAGCCAATCCGGGTCCTCCTACGAGCAGTACTTC.

The chain has TRBV14 and TRBJ1-1; D ambiguous. This CDR3 is built from 12 residues. The V end was cut by 2 bases, the J end by 6 bases, with 7 bases between. Germline V gene sequence: CDR1 SGHDN, CDR2 FVKESK. CDR3 nucleotides: TGTGCCAGCAGCCAAAATAGCGCTGAAGCTTTCTTT. Amino acids: CASSQNSAEAFF.

The chain employs TRBV30 and TRBJ2-7; D gene ambiguous. V lost 0 bases and J lost 6, with 12 bases in between. The CDR3 totals 13 residues. Per the germline V gene, CDR1 is GTSNPN and CDR2 is SVGIG (reference sequence). The CDR3 protein is CAWSVLPVREQYF. In nucleotides, the CDR3 is TGTGCCTGGAGTGTACTGCCGGTGCGCGAGCAGTACTTC.

The V and J genes are TRBV30 and TRBJ2-7; 7 nucleotides agree with TRBD2. CDR3 length: 13 residues. V lost 1 base, J lost 3 bases, and 3 bases stayed unmatched. Germline CDR1 GTSNPN, CDR2 SVGIG (reference sequence). This chain's CDR3 is CAWSGGGYYEQYF. CDR3 bases: TGTGCCTGGAGTGGGGGGGGATACTACGAGCAGTACTTC. Filled out from reference TRBV30 and TRBJ2-7, the complete variable domain reads SQTIHQWPATLVQPVGSPLSLECTVEGTSNPNLYWYRQAAGRGLQLLFYSVGIGQISSEVPQNLSASRPQDRQFILSSKKLLLSDSGFYLCAWSGGGYYEQYFGPGTRLTVT.

The chain carries TRBV28 and TRBJ1-4, with D perhaps matching TRBD1 (6 bases). V dropped 8 bases and J dropped 6 bases, with 13 bases sitting between them. The CDR3 sequence is 13 residues long. Germline V gene lookup returns CDR1 MDHEN and CDR2 SYDVKM. CDR3 nucleotides: TGTGCCAGCCAGACAGGAGTAGATGAAAAACTGTTTTTT. This gives the protein CASQTGVDEKLFF.

The V call is TRBV19, the J call TRBJ2-1; TRBD1 might be the D (6 bases). Trimming cost V 5 bases and J 9 bases, with 14 bases left between them. Germline V gives CDR1 LNHDA, CDR2 SQIVND (reference sequence). The CDR3 is made up of 13 amino acids. The CDR3 here is CASSPHQGFEQFF. In nucleotides, the CDR3 is TGTGCCAGTAGTCCGCATCAGGGGTTTGAGCAGTTCTTC. The whole variable domain, filled in from reference TRBV19 and TRBJ2-1, reads DGGITQSPKYLFRKEGQNVTLSCEQNLNHDAMYWYRQDPGQGLRLIYYSQIVNDFQKGDIAEGYSVSREKKESFPLTVTSAQKNPTAFYLCASSPHQGFEQFFGPGTRLTVL.

V usage is TRBV19 and J usage is TRBJ1-5, with D possibly TRBD1 on 5 matching bases. The CDR3 spans 14 residues. V lost 7 bases and J 4 bases, leaving 14 bases between the germline ends. Per the germline V gene, CDR1 is LNHDA and CDR2 is SQIVND (reference sequence). CDR3 residues: CASKDRAGNQPQHF. CDR3 nucleotide sequence: TGTGCCAGTAAAGATCGAGCAGGGAATCAGCCCCAGCATTTT.

CDR3 nucleotide sequence: TGTGCCAGTAATAGACAGAACAATGAGCAGTTCTTC. The encoded protein is CASNRQNNEQFF. The chain links TRBV19 to TRBJ2-1; tentative D call: TRBD1 (5 bases). Trimming stripped 7 bases from V and 5 bases from J, with 9 bases between. Germline CDR1 LNHDA, CDR2 SQIVND (reference sequence). There are 12 residues in the CDR3.